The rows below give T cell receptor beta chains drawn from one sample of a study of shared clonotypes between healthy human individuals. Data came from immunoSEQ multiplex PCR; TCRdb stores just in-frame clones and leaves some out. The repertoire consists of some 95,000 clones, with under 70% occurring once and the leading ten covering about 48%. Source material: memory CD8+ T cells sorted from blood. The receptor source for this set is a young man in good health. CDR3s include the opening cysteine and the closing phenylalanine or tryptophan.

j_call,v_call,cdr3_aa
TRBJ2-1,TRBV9,CASRRGGEGPNEQFF
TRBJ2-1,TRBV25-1,CASSIGATDEQFF
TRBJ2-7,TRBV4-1,CASSQSFGGRSYEQYF
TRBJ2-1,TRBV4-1,CASSRGLGGISVEQFF
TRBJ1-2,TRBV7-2,CASSLVPTDGYTF
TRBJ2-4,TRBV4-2,CASSQGGGRNIQYF
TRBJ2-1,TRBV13,CASSSAGFHEQFF
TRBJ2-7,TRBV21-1,CASSLLPGGNDYEQYF
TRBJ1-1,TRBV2,CASSEPLNTEAFF
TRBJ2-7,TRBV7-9,CASSLDNRAYEQYF
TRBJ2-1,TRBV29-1,CSVEPRGRLFHNEQFF
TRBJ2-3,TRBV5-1,CASSPLAGGRDTQYF
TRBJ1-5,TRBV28,CASSLILFNQPQHF
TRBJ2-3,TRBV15,CATSRGGIETDTQYF
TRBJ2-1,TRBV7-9,CASSPTGPISGEQFF
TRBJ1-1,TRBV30,CAWSVQQGVTEAFF
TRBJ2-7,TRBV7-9,CASSLAVGTYEQYF
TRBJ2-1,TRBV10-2,CASSEASGSPYNEQFF
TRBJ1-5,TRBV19,CASSYNRGGNQPQHF
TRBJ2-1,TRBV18,CASSEQGELNEQFF
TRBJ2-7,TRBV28,CASKKLDNFGEQYF
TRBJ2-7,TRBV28,CASRGVSYEQYF
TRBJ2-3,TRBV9,CASSARGARSDTQYF
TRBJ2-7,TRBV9,CASSAAEGPYEQYF
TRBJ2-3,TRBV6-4,CASSVGTSGTDTQYF
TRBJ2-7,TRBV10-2,CASSDSHRYEQYF
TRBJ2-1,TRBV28,CASSLLVDGEQFF
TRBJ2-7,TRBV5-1,CASSGRVYEQYF
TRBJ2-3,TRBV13,CASRTLRVGTGRVTDTQYF
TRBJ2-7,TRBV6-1,CASSRTDTITEQYF
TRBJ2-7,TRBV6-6,CASTPRGDYEQYF
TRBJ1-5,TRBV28,CASSSPGGISLNQPQHF